This T cell receptor beta chain was sequenced in a study of blood T cell repertoires in COVID-19. Study as a whole: The United States, Italy and Spain provided the acute and convalescent COVID-19 samples.

The protocol was immunoSEQ multiplex PCR, while the TCRdb copy is restricted to in-frame clones and leaves out a portion. The table lists 100,000 to 120,000 clones, 70% to 90% of them singletons, with 4.8% in the top ten. V shed 4 bases, J shed 0 bases, and the junction held 1 base outside the gene matches. The CDR3 covers 14 residues. CDR1 is SQVTM, CDR2 ANQGSEA, per germline. The source is a human donor in a cohort sampled during active COVID-19. The V call is TRBV29-1, the J call TRBJ1-4, with 8 positions matching TRBD1. The specimen sequenced was peripheral blood. The chain's CDR3 is CSVGTGTTNEKLFF. The CDR3 DNA is TGCAGCGTTGGGACAGGGACAACTAATGAAAAACTGTTTTTT.